This T cell receptor beta chain came from a study of cytomegalovirus exposure and HLA in healthy donors. Study-wide points: Donor immune exposure was known only as CMV serostatus. It was about 150 TCR beta chains that were listed as cytomegalovirus-associated. Three chains tied to CMV proved CMV antigen-specific in vitro.

CDR1 LNHDA and CDR2 SQIVND come from the germline V gene (reference sequence). The CDR3 runs to 14 residues. V was cut by 7 bases and J by 0 bases, with 10 bases left in between. PCR amplification relied on 60 Vbeta primers (plus 13 Jbeta primers). TCRdb's copy holds only in-frame clones and misses some; the assay was immunoSEQ multiplex PCR. The table records some 160,000 clones, approximately 80% of them present only once. Worth noting for this clone: The antigen is undetermined.

The source is a woman aged 18-29 years in good health and CMV-seronegative. Input material: PBMCs. V gene TRBV19 combines with J gene TRBJ1-5; D remains ambiguous. Written as DNA, the CDR3 is TGTGCCAGTACCCCAGGAATTAGCAATCAGCCCCAGCATTTT. This translates into CASTPGISNQPQHF.